Sequencing of this T cell receptor (beta chain) was carried out in a study of T cell responses to AZD1222 COVID-19 vaccine. This clone was seen only once. The antigen is not known. This CDR3 region has 12 residues. With 7 bases removed from V and 5 bases from J, the gap between germline ends came to 14 bases. Germline V CDR1 and CDR2: SQVTM, ANQGSEA. Sequencing was performed with immunoSEQ multiplex PCR; in TCRdb, only in-frame clones are kept and a portion is missing. The sample has fewer than 200,000 clones, 94% seen once; the top ten hold 1.6%. Whole-study findings and limits: Only five or six people who got AZD1222 tested seropositive at baseline. The breadth and depth of Spike-specific TCRs increased once two AZD1222 doses had been given. Repertoire collection took place solely once the T cell response had peaked. White British people made up most donors, females outnumbered males, and clonal diversity was possibly underestimated.

The receptor's source is an adult who received the AZD1222 COVID-19 vaccine. This sample comprised peripheral blood, obtained 28 days after the second AZD1222 dose. The chain recombines TRBV29-1 with TRBJ2-5, with TRBD1 as a possible D gene (6 bases). The CDR3: CSALSGEETQYF. DNA for the CDR3: TGCAGCGCGTTATCAGGGGAGGAGACCCAGTACTTC.